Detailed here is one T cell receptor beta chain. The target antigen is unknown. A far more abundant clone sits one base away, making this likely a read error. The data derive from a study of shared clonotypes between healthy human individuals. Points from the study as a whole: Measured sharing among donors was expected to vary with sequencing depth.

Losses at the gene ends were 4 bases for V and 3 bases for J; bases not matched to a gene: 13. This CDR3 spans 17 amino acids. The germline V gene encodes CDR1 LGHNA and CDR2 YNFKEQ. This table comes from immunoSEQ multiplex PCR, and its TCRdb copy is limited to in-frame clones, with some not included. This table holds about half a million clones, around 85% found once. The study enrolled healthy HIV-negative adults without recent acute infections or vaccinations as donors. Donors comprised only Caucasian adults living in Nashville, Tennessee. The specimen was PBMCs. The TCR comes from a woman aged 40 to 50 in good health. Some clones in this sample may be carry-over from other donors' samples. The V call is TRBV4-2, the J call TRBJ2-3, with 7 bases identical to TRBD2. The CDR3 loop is CASSPRAAGVGTDTQYF. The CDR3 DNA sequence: TGTGCCAGCAGCCCCCGAGCCGCGGGAGTGGGAACAGATACGCAGTATTTT.